Presented here are 14 T cell receptor beta chains from one specimen sequenced in a study of shared clonotypes between healthy human individuals. The assay was immunoSEQ multiplex PCR, and TCRdb's table has in-frame clones only and misses some. The table has about 1 million clones, approximately 70% seen once. The sample comprised memory CD4+ T cells sorted from blood. Noted subset: CD45RA-negative fraction. The receptors were sampled from a man between 18 and 29 years old in good health.

J is TRBJ1-1 and V is TRBV10-3; D not certain. Between the trimmed V and J ends, which lost 0 bases and 1 base, there was a span of 9 bases. Germline V gene sequence: CDR1 ENHRY, CDR2 SYGVKD. The CDR3 is 15 residues long. CDR3 nucleotide sequence: TGTGCCATCAGTGAGTCGGATCGGGGGAACACTGAAGCTTTCTTT. Amino acids: CAISESDRGNTEAFF.

The table lists this clone with a count of one. J is TRBJ1-5 and V is TRBV5-6; 7 bases align to TRBD1. There are 14 residues in the CDR3. Germline V lookup: CDR1 SGHDT, CDR2 YYEEEE. V dropped 3 bases and J dropped 7; count of bases not matched to a gene: 7. The CDR3 spells CASSSRQGKQPQHF. In DNA, the CDR3 is TGTGCCAGCAGCTCTAGACAGGGTAAACAGCCCCAGCATTTT.

Details on this clone: This sample includes further DNA sequences coding for the same CDR3. The chain employs TRBV27 and TRBJ2-1; D may be TRBD1 (6 bases). Looked up from germline, CDR1 is MNHEY and CDR2 is SMNVEV (reference sequence). The V end was cut by 2 bases, the J end by 4 bases, with 6 bases between. The CDR3 length is 13 residues. The CDR3 DNA sequence: TGTGCCAGCAGTTTAACAGGGTACAATGAGCAGTTCTTC. Protein sequence: CASSLTGYNEQFF.

CDR3 sequence (DNA): TGTGCCTGGAGGCGGCGGACGGGCAGGGGAGGGGAGCAGTACTTC. This translates into CAWRRRTGRGGEQYF. The chain carries TRBV30 and TRBJ2-7; D is perhaps TRBD2 (7 bases). The CDR3 sequence is 15 residues long. The germline CDR1 and CDR2 sequences are GTSNPN and SVGIG (reference sequence). Trimming took off 3 bases at V and 7 bases at J, with 22 bases between the two ends.

The chain carries TRBV6-6 and TRBJ2-5; 8 bases fit TRBD2. Trimming cost V 2 bases and J 0 bases; bases outside gene matches: 5. CDR3 length equals 16 residues. Per germline, CDR1 MNHNY and CDR2 SVGAGI (reference sequence). CDR3 in DNA: TGTGCCAGCAGTTACGGGGCTAGCGGGTACCAAGAGACCCAGTACTTC. This encodes CASSYGASGYQETQYF.

The chain couples TRBV20-1 to TRBJ2-7; no definite D call. Trimming stripped 3 bases from V and 4 bases from J, with 7 bases between. This CDR3 is 11 amino acids long. CDR1 is DFQATT, CDR2 SNEGSKA, per germline (reference sequence). CDR3 sequence reads: CSARTRYEQYF. The CDR3 bases are TGCAGTGCTAGGACCCGATACGAGCAGTACTTC.

This clone was seen just once. V gene TRBV30 combines with J gene TRBJ1-5, with D possibly TRBD1 on 5 matching bases. CDR1 is GTSNPN, CDR2 SVGIG, per germline (reference sequence). V was cut by 0 bases and J by 2 bases, with 11 bases left in between. This CDR3 has 15 residues. The CDR3 spells CAWSVEGGGNQPQHF. The DNA of the CDR3 is TGTGCCTGGAGTGTAGAGGGAGGGGGCAATCAGCCCCAGCATTTT.

This clone was seen a handful of times. This chain connects TRBV7-9 to TRBJ1-5; 7 bases match TRBD1. The CDR3 is made up of 14 amino acids. With 5 bases clipped from V and 3 bases from J, the junction kept 4 bases outside the gene matches. Germline V gene sequence: CDR1 SEHNR, CDR2 FQNEAQ (reference sequence). DNA for the CDR3: TGTGCCAGCAGCCCCGGGACAGTCAATCAGCCCCAGCATTTT. It yields the protein CASSPGTVNQPQHF.

The DNA for the CDR3 is TGTGCCAGCAGGCAGGGTGACACTGAAGCTTTCTTT. This gives the protein CASRQGDTEAFF. The V and J genes are TRBV6-5 and TRBJ1-1; a weak D match, TRBD1 (5 bases). There are 12 residues in the CDR3. CDR1 and CDR2 (germline): MNHEY, SVGAGI. Trimming removed 6 bases from V and 3 bases from J, with 8 bases in between.

J is TRBJ1-2 and V is TRBV5-6; D uncertain. In germline, CDR1 is SGHDT, CDR2 YYEEEE. V was cut by 5 bases and J by 8 bases, with 13 bases left in between. The CDR3 is 12 residues long. This chain's CDR3 is CASRSNSVGYTF. The CDR3 DNA is TGTGCCAGCAGATCCAATTCGGTGGGCTACACCTTC.

The chain has TRBV25-1 and TRBJ2-5; 12 nucleotides agree with TRBD2. Germline lookup yields CDR1 MGHDK and CDR2 SYGVNS. The CDR3 is 12 residues long. V dropped 3 bases and J dropped 13; count of bases not matched to a gene: 3. The CDR3 region is CASSEGLAGPYF. CDR3 coding DNA: TGTGCCAGCAGTGAGGGACTAGCGGGTCCGTACTTC. The full variable domain, completed using reference TRBV25-1 and TRBJ2-5, is EADIYQTPRYLVIGTGKKITLECSQTMGHDKMYWYQQDPGMELHLIHYSYGVNSTEKGDLSSESTVSRIRTEHFPLTLESARPSHTSQYLCASSEGLAGPYFGPGTRLLVL.

DNA of the CDR3: TGCGCCAGCAGCCCGATGGACAGGGCTGAGGGCTACACCTTC. This gives the protein CASSPMDRAEGYTF. The chain couples TRBV5-1 to TRBJ1-2; 8 bases are a match to TRBD1. Germline assignment: CDR1 SGHRS and CDR2 YFSETQ. Unmatched junction bases numbered 10, after V lost 4 bases and J lost 8 bases. The CDR3 extends over 14 amino acids.

The genes are TRBV7-9 and TRBJ2-1; 9 bases are a match to TRBD1. With 4 bases clipped from V and 5 bases from J, the junction kept 12 bases outside the gene matches. This CDR3 has 17 residues. Germline values: CDR1 SEHNR, CDR2 FQNEAQ (reference sequence). In DNA form, the CDR3 reads TGTGCCAGCAGCTCGTCCCGGGACAGGGTTCGGAACAATGAGCAGTTCTTC. Translated, it gives CASSSSRDRVRNNEQFF.

The chain links TRBV2 to TRBJ1-4, with no clear D. Trimming took off 6 bases at V and 6 bases at J, with 14 bases between the two ends. This CDR3 region has 14 residues. Germline V lookup: CDR1 SNHLY, CDR2 FYNNEI. CDR3 residues: CASRPPNAYEKLFF. DNA of the CDR3: TGTGCCAGCAGGCCTCCGAACGCCTATGAAAAACTGTTTTTT. The full variable domain, rest sourced from reference TRBV2 and TRBJ1-4, is EPEVTQTPSHQVTQMGQEVILRCVPISNHLYFYWYRQILGQKVEFLVSFYNNEISEKSEIFDDQFSVERPDGSNFTLKIRSTKLEDSAMYFCASRPPNAYEKLFFGSGTQLSVL.